This TCR beta chain was retrieved from a study of circulating and synovial CD4+ cells in juvenile arthritis. Assay used: immunoSEQ multiplex PCR; TCRdb lists only in-frame clones, some missing. The sample shows tens of thousands of clones, 95% to 96% of them seen only once. Trimming shortened V by 3 bases and J by 7 bases, and 4 bases separated the two germline ends. There are 10 residues in the CDR3. Germline CDR1 is DFQATT and CDR2 is SNEGSKA (reference sequence). Study-level findings and limits: Shared-clonotype fractions with synovium likely underestimate full repertoire overlap.

Comment on this clone: The antigen is not known.

Specimen: CD4+ T cells from blood. The V gene is TRBV20-1, the J gene TRBJ2-1; no clear D gene. The clonotype comes from a human donor with juvenile idiopathic arthritis. For the CDR3, the DNA is TGCAGTGCTAGTTCGAATGAGCAGTTCTTC. This gives the protein CSASSNEQFF.